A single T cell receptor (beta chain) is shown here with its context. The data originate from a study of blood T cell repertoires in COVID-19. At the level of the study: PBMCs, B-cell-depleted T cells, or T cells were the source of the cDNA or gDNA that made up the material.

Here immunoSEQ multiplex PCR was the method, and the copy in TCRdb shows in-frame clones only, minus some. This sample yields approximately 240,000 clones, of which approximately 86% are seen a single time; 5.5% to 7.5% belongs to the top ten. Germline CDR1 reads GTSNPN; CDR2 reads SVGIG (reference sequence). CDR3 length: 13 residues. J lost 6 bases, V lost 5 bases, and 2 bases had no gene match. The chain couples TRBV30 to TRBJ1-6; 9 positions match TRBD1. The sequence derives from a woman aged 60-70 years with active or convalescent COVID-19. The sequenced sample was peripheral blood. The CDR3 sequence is CAWGTGTNSPLHF. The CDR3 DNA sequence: TGTGCCTGGGGGACAGGGACTAATTCACCCCTCCACTTT.